This section outlines one T cell receptor beta chain sequence together with its context. The antigen remains unidentified. Per the germline V gene, CDR1 is GTSNPN and CDR2 is SVGIG (reference sequence). The CDR3 extends over 15 amino acids. The germline V and J ends were trimmed by 8 bases and 4 bases, with 22 bases remaining between them. This table comes from immunoSEQ multiplex PCR, and its TCRdb copy is limited to in-frame clones, with some not included. The sample has about 200,000 clones, 80% to 90% seen once. This sample was included in a study of cytomegalovirus exposure and HLA in healthy donors. Findings and limits, study-wide: In vitro testing confirmed a few CMV-associated chains as specific for CMV antigens.

Sequences were obtained from PBMCs. The chain links TRBV30 to TRBJ2-3, with D perhaps TRBD2 (6 bases). The sequence was collected from a woman aged 25 to 39 in good health and CMV-seropositive. This CDR3 reads CARRESPGFPDTQYF. CDR3 bases: TGTGCCCGACGGGAGTCCCCGGGTTTCCCAGATACGCAGTATTTT.